This TCR beta chain was sequenced during a study of blood T cell repertoires in COVID-19. At the level of the study: The United States, Italy and Spain provided the acute and convalescent COVID-19 samples. PBMCs, B-cell-depleted T cells, or T cells were the source of the cDNA or gDNA that made up the material.

Per the study methods: Reference gene primers were amplified, and this amplification served to estimate nucleated cell counts. Generated by immunoSEQ multiplex PCR, the TCRdb table keeps only in-frame clones and is missing some. The DNA was the basis for D and trimming; V, J and clone size are from that table. The data contain 110,000 or so clones, around 89% of them singletons. The clonotype was recovered from a man in his 70s with active or convalescent COVID-19. The sequencing input was peripheral blood.

CDR3 protein: CASSKDRGGFNYGYTF. Here the CDR3 DNA reads TGTGCCAGCAGCAAAGACAGGGGGGGCTTCAACTATGGCTACACCTTC. The chain uses TRBV9 and TRBJ1-2, with 9 positions matching TRBD1. Trimming cost V 4 bases and J 2 bases; bases outside gene matches: 9. Germline lookup yields CDR1 SGDLS and CDR2 YYNGEE. The CDR3 runs to 16 residues.